Listed below are T cell receptor beta chains from one sample, sequenced in a study of CD4 T cells in relation to SARS-CoV-2 and coronaviruses. The table came from immunoSEQ multiplex PCR; TCRdb's copy has only in-frame clones and leaves some out. The repertoire holds roughly 30,000 clones, with roughly four fifths as singletons. Antigens for these TCRs are unknown. The sequenced material came from CD4+ T cells from PBMCs, cultured in vitro. These receptors came from a human donor in good health. Each CDR3 is given with its conserved first and last residue. Fields, in order: J gene, D gene, V gene, clone size, CDR3 DNA, CDR3 protein. D genes are given only for firm matches. Some rows have no size entry. The others give once, few or many, or a class for an expanded clone.

J gene: TRBJ1-2
D gene: .
V gene: TRBV15
clone size: .
CDR3 DNA: TGTGCCACCAGCAGAGGGGACGCCAACTATGGCTACACCTTC
CDR3 protein: CATSRGDANYGYTF

J gene: TRBJ2-2
D gene: TRBD2
V gene: TRBV11-3
clone size: few
CDR3 DNA: TGTGCCAGCAGCGCGCGGCTCGGGACTAGCACCGGGGAGCTGTTTTTT
CDR3 protein: CASSARLGTSTGELFF

J gene: TRBJ2-5
D gene: .
V gene: TRBV5-1
clone size: .
CDR3 DNA: TGCGCCAGCAGCTTGGGGACGGCTAAGGAGACCCAGTACTTC
CDR3 protein: CASSLGTAKETQYF

J gene: TRBJ2-1
D gene: .
V gene: TRBV5-6
clone size: .
CDR3 DNA: TGTGCCAGCAGCCTTTGGACTGGTTATGAGCAGTTCTTC
CDR3 protein: CASSLWTGYEQFF

J gene: TRBJ2-5
D gene: .
V gene: TRBV29-1
clone size: .
CDR3 DNA: TGCAGCGTTGAGGGGGGTGAGGAGACCCAGTACTTC
CDR3 protein: CSVEGGEETQYF

J gene: TRBJ2-2
D gene: .
V gene: TRBV4-1
clone size: .
CDR3 DNA: TGCGCCAGCAGCCAAGGAATGTTGGGGGGCCCAAGGACCGGGGAGCTGTTTTTT
CDR3 protein: CASSQGMLGGPRTGELFF

J gene: TRBJ2-1
D gene: .
V gene: TRBV3-1/TRBV3-2
clone size: few
CDR3 DNA: TGTGCCAGCAGCCAATCAGGGTTGCAGCAGTTCTTC
CDR3 protein: CASSQSGLQQFF

J gene: TRBJ1-5
D gene: .
V gene: TRBV6-2/TRBV6-3
clone size: .
CDR3 DNA: TGTGCCAGCAGTTACGAGGCAGGGGTTCAGCCCCAGCATTTT
CDR3 protein: CASSYEAGVQPQHF

J gene: TRBJ2-7
D gene: TRBD1
V gene: TRBV10-2
clone size: few
CDR3 DNA: TGCGCCAGCAGTAGACAGGGGGGTTACGAGCAGTACTTC
CDR3 protein: CASSRQGGYEQYF

J gene: TRBJ2-3
D gene: TRBD1
V gene: TRBV5-1
clone size: .
CDR3 DNA: TGCGCCAGCAGCTTGGACAGGGGCACTAGCACAGATACGCAGTATTTT
CDR3 protein: CASSLDRGTSTDTQYF

J gene: TRBJ2-2
D gene: .
V gene: TRBV18
clone size: .
CDR3 DNA: TGTGCCAGCTCACCACTAGAAAACACCGGGGAGCTGTTTTTT
CDR3 protein: CASSPLENTGELFF

J gene: TRBJ2-7
D gene: .
V gene: TRBV6-5
clone size: .
CDR3 DNA: TGTGCCAGCAGTTACTCTCCCCAGGGGAGCTCCTACGAGCAGTACTTC
CDR3 protein: CASSYSPQGSSYEQYF

J gene: TRBJ2-3
D gene: .
V gene: TRBV7-8
clone size: .
CDR3 DNA: TGTGCCAGCAGCTTAGGTCTACTTATTTCAGATACGCAGTATTTT
CDR3 protein: CASSLGLLISDTQYF

J gene: TRBJ2-2
D gene: TRBD2
V gene: TRBV9
clone size: .
CDR3 DNA: TGTGCCAGCAGCGTAATAGCGGGAGCTTATACCGGGGAGCTGTTTTTT
CDR3 protein: CASSVIAGAYTGELFF

J gene: TRBJ2-7
D gene: .
V gene: TRBV12-3/TRBV12-4
clone size: .
CDR3 DNA: TGTGCCAGCAGTTTAAACCCCTACGAGCAGTACTTC
CDR3 protein: CASSLNPYEQYF

J gene: TRBJ1-3
D gene: TRBD1
V gene: TRBV5-5
clone size: .
CDR3 DNA: TGTGCCAGCAGCTTGACGGGACAGGAGAGAAACACCATATATTTT
CDR3 protein: CASSLTGQERNTIYF

J gene: TRBJ2-3
D gene: .
V gene: TRBV6-6
clone size: .
CDR3 DNA: TGTGCCAGCAGGCCGCTCCCCAGCACAGATACGCAGTATTTT
CDR3 protein: CASRPLPSTDTQYF

J gene: TRBJ1-5
D gene: .
V gene: TRBV4-1
clone size: .
CDR3 DNA: TGCGCCAGCAGCCAAGATTCCCTTCAGCCCCAGCATTTT
CDR3 protein: CASSQDSLQPQHF

J gene: TRBJ1-5
D gene: .
V gene: TRBV6-5
clone size: .
CDR3 DNA: TGTGCCAGCAGTTACTCTCGGGGGGTAGGGCAGCCCCAGCATTTT
CDR3 protein: CASSYSRGVGQPQHF

J gene: TRBJ1-1
D gene: .
V gene: TRBV7-9
clone size: .
CDR3 DNA: TGTGCCAGCAGTTATCCGACAGGAGGGAGCACTGAAGCTTTCTTT
CDR3 protein: CASSYPTGGSTEAFF

J gene: TRBJ1-1
D gene: .
V gene: TRBV7-2
clone size: .
CDR3 DNA: TGTGCCAGCAGCCCAATGGCCCTCCCGAATGAAGCTTTCTTT
CDR3 protein: CASSPMALPNEAFF

J gene: TRBJ1-2
D gene: .
V gene: TRBV4-3
clone size: .
CDR3 DNA: TGCGCCAGCAGCCAAGAAGGACAGCCTAACTATGGCTACACCTTC
CDR3 protein: CASSQEGQPNYGYTF

J gene: TRBJ2-7
D gene: TRBD2
V gene: TRBV4-3
clone size: .
CDR3 DNA: TGCGCCAGCAGCCATCTCGGGACTAGCGGGAGCAAGAGGAACGAGCAGTACTTC
CDR3 protein: CASSHLGTSGSKRNEQYF

J gene: TRBJ2-7
D gene: TRBD2
V gene: TRBV5-4
clone size: .
CDR3 DNA: TGTGCCAGCAGCTCAAAGACTAGCAGTCACTACGAGCAGTACTTC
CDR3 protein: CASSSKTSSHYEQYF

J gene: TRBJ1-3
D gene: TRBD1
V gene: TRBV19
clone size: .
CDR3 DNA: TGTGCCAGTAGGTCCGGGACAGGTGGTCACACCATATATTTT
CDR3 protein: CASRSGTGGHTIYF

J gene: TRBJ1-6
D gene: .
V gene: TRBV12-5
clone size: few
CDR3 DNA: TGTGCTAGTGGTTTGGACCCCCATTCACCCCTCCACTTT
CDR3 protein: CASGLDPHSPLHF

J gene: TRBJ2-6
D gene: .
V gene: TRBV5-1
clone size: .
CDR3 DNA: TGCGCCAGCAGCTCTACGGGCTCTGGGGCCAACGTCCTGACTTTC
CDR3 protein: CASSSTGSGANVLTF

J gene: TRBJ2-7
D gene: .
V gene: TRBV3-1/TRBV3-2
clone size: once
CDR3 DNA: TGTGCCAGCAGCCAAGGCGAGGACAGAGCATCCTACGAGCAGTACTTC
CDR3 protein: CASSQGEDRASYEQYF

J gene: TRBJ2-2
D gene: .
V gene: TRBV5-6
clone size: .
CDR3 DNA: TGTGCCAGCAGCTTGCTTAGCGCGAACACCGGGGAGCTGTTTTTT
CDR3 protein: CASSLLSANTGELFF

J gene: TRBJ2-4
D gene: .
V gene: TRBV23-1
clone size: .
CDR3 DNA: TGCGCCAGCAGTCAAAGGATTAGGGTTCGTTACAGGTGGTTCGAAAACATTCAGTACTTC
CDR3 protein: CASSQRIRVRYRWFENIQYF

J gene: TRBJ2-3
D gene: TRBD2
V gene: TRBV19
clone size: .
CDR3 DNA: TGTGCCAGTAGTAGTGGGGCTAGCGGAGCCCCCACAGATACGCAGTATTTT
CDR3 protein: CASSSGASGAPTDTQYF

J gene: TRBJ2-7
D gene: TRBD1
V gene: TRBV7-8
clone size: .
CDR3 DNA: TGTGCCAGCAGCTCAGACAGGGGGCTGGGCTCCTACGAGCAGTACTTC
CDR3 protein: CASSSDRGLGSYEQYF

J gene: TRBJ1-1
D gene: .
V gene: TRBV2
clone size: .
CDR3 DNA: TGTGCCAGCAGTGGCAGCTTGAACACTGAAGCTTTCTTT
CDR3 protein: CASSGSLNTEAFF

J gene: TRBJ2-2
D gene: .
V gene: TRBV19
clone size: .
CDR3 DNA: TGTGCCAGTAGTATAGATCTATGGGGAGGCACCGGGGAGCTGTTTTTT
CDR3 protein: CASSIDLWGGTGELFF

J gene: TRBJ2-1
D gene: TRBD1
V gene: TRBV7-7
clone size: once
CDR3 DNA: TGTGCTAGCAGCCTGGGGACAGGGGGCCCCTACAATGAGCAGTTCTTC
CDR3 protein: CASSLGTGGPYNEQFF

J gene: TRBJ1-2
D gene: .
V gene: TRBV14
clone size: .
CDR3 DNA: TGTGCCAGCAGCCAATGGACAGCCAACTATGGCTACACCTTC
CDR3 protein: CASSQWTANYGYTF

J gene: TRBJ2-4
D gene: .
V gene: TRBV7-2
clone size: .
CDR3 DNA: TGTGCCAGCAGCTTAAACCAAGAGGGAAGGGCCAAAAACATTCAGTACTTC
CDR3 protein: CASSLNQEGRAKNIQYF

J gene: TRBJ1-5
D gene: .
V gene: TRBV20-1
clone size: .
CDR3 DNA: TGCAGTACACGGATCAATCAGCCCCAGCATTTT
CDR3 protein: CSTRINQPQHF